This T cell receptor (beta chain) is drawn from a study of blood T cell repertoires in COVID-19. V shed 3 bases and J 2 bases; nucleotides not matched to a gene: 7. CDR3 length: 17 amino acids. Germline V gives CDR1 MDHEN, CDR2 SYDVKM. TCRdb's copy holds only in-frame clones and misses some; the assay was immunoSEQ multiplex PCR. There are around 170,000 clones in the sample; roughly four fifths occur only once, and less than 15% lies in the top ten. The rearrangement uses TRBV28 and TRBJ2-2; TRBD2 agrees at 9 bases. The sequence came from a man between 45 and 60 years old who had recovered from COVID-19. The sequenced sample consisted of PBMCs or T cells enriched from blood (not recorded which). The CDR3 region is CASSFHLSGGNTGELFF. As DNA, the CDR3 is TGTGCCAGCAGTTTCCATCTTAGCGGGGGAAACACCGGGGAGCTGTTTTTT. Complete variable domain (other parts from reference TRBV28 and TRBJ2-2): DVKVTQSSRYLVKRTGEKVFLECVQDMDHENMFWYRQDPGLGLRLIYFSYDVKMKEKGDIPEGYSVSREKKERFSLILESASTNQTSMYLCASSFHLSGGNTGELFFGEGSRLTVL.